This entry is about one T cell receptor (beta chain). Antigen specificity is unknown. Within the sample, other DNA sequences also encode this same CDR3. This sample is part of a study of cytomegalovirus exposure and HLA in healthy donors. Findings and limits, study-wide: Associated with HLA alleles at 0.05 false discovery rate in a later analysis were 16,951 TCR beta sequences.

Researchers ran the PCR with 60 Vbeta and 13 Jbeta primers. The protocol was immunoSEQ multiplex PCR, while the TCRdb copy is restricted to in-frame clones and leaves out a portion. Of about 99,000 clones listed, about 80% are singletons. The length of the CDR3 is 11 residues. V lost 7 bases and J lost 9, with 15 bases in between. In germline, CDR1 is SQVTM, CDR2 ANQGSEA. The chain uses TRBV29-1 and TRBJ1-2; the D is unclear. The specimen was PBMCs. This TCR came from a woman aged 18-29 years in good health and CMV-seropositive. CDR3 region: CSAYREERYTF. The CDR3 bases are TGCAGCGCATACAGAGAAGAACGCTACACCTTC.